These T cell receptor beta chains were read from a single sample in a study of blood T cell repertoires in COVID-19. The method was immunoSEQ multiplex PCR; TCRdb's version includes in-frame clones alone and lacks a portion of them. The table includes about 200,000 clones, 70% to 85% detected once. The sample consisted of peripheral blood. The receptors stem from a human donor with acute or convalescent COVID-19. The donor label of this sample is uncertain. CDR3s include the opening cysteine and the closing phenylalanine or tryptophan. Each record gives: D gene, clone size, V gene, CDR3 length, J gene, CDR3 DNA, CDR3 protein. D genes are given only for firm matches. Clone size appears in some rows only: once, few, many, or a class for an expanded clone.

d_call: .; clone_size: few; v_call: TRBV18; cdr3_length: 16; j_call: TRBJ2-1; cdr3_nt: TGTGCCAGCTCCCCGACCAGGACGGCGGGTGTCAATGAGCAGTTCTTC; cdr3_aa: CASSPTRTAGVNEQFF
d_call: TRBD2; clone_size: .; v_call: TRBV4-1; cdr3_length: 15; j_call: TRBJ2-1; cdr3_nt: TGCGCCAGCAGCCAAGATCGATTAGCGGGCAATGAGCAGTTCTTC; cdr3_aa: CASSQDRLAGNEQFF
d_call: TRBD1; clone_size: .; v_call: TRBV27; cdr3_length: 15; j_call: TRBJ1-1; cdr3_nt: TGTGCCAGCAGTTCCAGGGGGCGCGTGAACACTGAAGCTTTCTTT; cdr3_aa: CASSSRGRVNTEAFF
d_call: .; clone_size: .; v_call: TRBV12-3/TRBV12-4; cdr3_length: 11; j_call: TRBJ1-5; cdr3_nt: TGTGCCAGCAGTTTACAGGGTTTCCAGCATTTT; cdr3_aa: CASSLQGFQHF
d_call: .; clone_size: .; v_call: TRBV7-3; cdr3_length: 13; j_call: TRBJ1-6; cdr3_nt: TGTGCCAGCCAACAGGGAATGATTTCACCCCTCCACTTT; cdr3_aa: CASQQGMISPLHF
d_call: .; clone_size: .; v_call: TRBV9; cdr3_length: 15; j_call: TRBJ2-2; cdr3_nt: TGTGCCAGCAGCGTAGTGGGGGGACCGGCCGGGGAGCTGTTTTTT; cdr3_aa: CASSVVGGPAGELFF
d_call: TRBD1; clone_size: .; v_call: TRBV7-2; cdr3_length: 15; j_call: TRBJ1-5; cdr3_nt: TGTGCCAGCAGCTTGAGACAGGGTCTACATCAGCCCCAGCATTTT; cdr3_aa: CASSLRQGLHQPQHF
d_call: TRBD2; clone_size: .; v_call: TRBV11-3; cdr3_length: 15; j_call: TRBJ2-1; cdr3_nt: TGTGCCAGCAGCTCGACTAGCGGGAGCTACAATGAGCAGTTCTTC; cdr3_aa: CASSSTSGSYNEQFF
d_call: TRBD1; clone_size: .; v_call: TRBV27; cdr3_length: 18; j_call: TRBJ2-7; cdr3_nt: TGTGCCACCAGCTGGGGACAGGGAACTGTCGGCCCCCCGGACGAGCAGTACTTC; cdr3_aa: CATSWGQGTVGPPDEQYF
d_call: .; clone_size: .; v_call: TRBV5-8; cdr3_length: 15; j_call: TRBJ2-5; cdr3_nt: TGTGCCAGCAGCTTGGGACAGATTCCCCAAGAGACCCAGTACTTC; cdr3_aa: CASSLGQIPQETQYF
d_call: TRBD1; clone_size: .; v_call: TRBV29-1; cdr3_length: 12; j_call: TRBJ1-1; cdr3_nt: TGCAGCGTTGGCACAGGGGGAACTGAAGCTTTCTTT; cdr3_aa: CSVGTGGTEAFF
d_call: .; clone_size: few; v_call: TRBV11-2; cdr3_length: 13; j_call: TRBJ2-7; cdr3_nt: TGTGCCAGCAGCCAAAGGAGGCCCGCCGAGCAGTACTTC; cdr3_aa: CASSQRRPAEQYF
d_call: .; clone_size: .; v_call: TRBV6-5; cdr3_length: 14; j_call: TRBJ2-5; cdr3_nt: TGTGCCAGCAGTTATCGGCAGACACAAGAGACCCAGTACTTC; cdr3_aa: CASSYRQTQETQYF
d_call: TRBD1; clone_size: .; v_call: TRBV10-3; cdr3_length: 16; j_call: TRBJ1-6; cdr3_nt: TGTGCCATCGCCGGGACAGGGGGCTCAAATAATTCACCCCTCCACTTT; cdr3_aa: CAIAGTGGSNNSPLHF
d_call: .; clone_size: .; v_call: TRBV30; cdr3_length: 14; j_call: TRBJ1-5; cdr3_nt: TGTGCCTGGAGTCTAGGGACTCTCAATCAGCCCCAGCATTTT; cdr3_aa: CAWSLGTLNQPQHF
d_call: .; clone_size: .; v_call: TRBV18; cdr3_length: 15; j_call: TRBJ1-1; cdr3_nt: TGTGCCAGCTCAGCGACAGACCGGTTCGGCACTGAAGCTTTCTTT; cdr3_aa: CASSATDRFGTEAFF
d_call: .; clone_size: .; v_call: TRBV3-1/TRBV3-2; cdr3_length: 16; j_call: TRBJ1-5; cdr3_nt: TGTGCCAGCAGCCTAGGTCGAGGGATGGGCAATCAGCCCCAGCATTTT; cdr3_aa: CASSLGRGMGNQPQHF
d_call: TRBD1; clone_size: .; v_call: TRBV19; cdr3_length: 14; j_call: TRBJ1-2; cdr3_nt: TGTGCCAGTAGTACCCGGGACAGGGTGGGTAGCTACACCTTC; cdr3_aa: CASSTRDRVGSYTF
d_call: TRBD2; clone_size: few; v_call: TRBV30; cdr3_length: 14; j_call: TRBJ2-1; cdr3_nt: TGTGCCTGGAGTTTAACGGGAGGGCTCAATGAGCAGTTCTTC; cdr3_aa: CAWSLTGGLNEQFF
d_call: TRBD1; clone_size: .; v_call: TRBV6-4; cdr3_length: 17; j_call: TRBJ2-5; cdr3_nt: TGTGCCAGACCTCTGACAGGGGACAATTTGTACCAAGAGACCCAGTACTTC; cdr3_aa: CARPLTGDNLYQETQYF
d_call: TRBD1; clone_size: once; v_call: TRBV15; cdr3_length: 14; j_call: TRBJ2-5; cdr3_nt: TGTGCCACCCGCTGGACAGGGTACCAAGAGACCCAGTACTTC; cdr3_aa: CATRWTGYQETQYF
d_call: .; clone_size: .; v_call: TRBV5-6; cdr3_length: 14; j_call: TRBJ1-5; cdr3_nt: TGTGCCAGCAGCCAGGGGCAAGGGAATCAGCCCCAGCATTTT; cdr3_aa: CASSQGQGNQPQHF
d_call: TRBD1; clone_size: .; v_call: TRBV9; cdr3_length: 16; j_call: TRBJ2-7; cdr3_nt: TGTGCCAGCAGCGCGACTTCGACAGGGGGCAGGGGCGAGCAGTACTTC; cdr3_aa: CASSATSTGGRGEQYF
d_call: TRBD1; clone_size: few; v_call: TRBV5-4; cdr3_length: 15; j_call: TRBJ2-6; cdr3_nt: TGTGCGTCCGCAGGGGGAGTAACTGGGGCCAACGTCCTGACTTTC; cdr3_aa: CASAGGVTGANVLTF
d_call: TRBD2; clone_size: .; v_call: TRBV28; cdr3_length: 17; j_call: TRBJ2-1; cdr3_nt: TGTGCCAGCAGTTCGACATCTAGCGGGAGGTTATACAATGAGCAGTTCTTC; cdr3_aa: CASSSTSSGRLYNEQFF
d_call: .; clone_size: .; v_call: TRBV15; cdr3_length: 13; j_call: TRBJ1-2; cdr3_nt: TGTGCCACCAGCAAGCCCCAGGGGTATGGCTACACCTTC; cdr3_aa: CATSKPQGYGYTF
d_call: TRBD2; clone_size: .; v_call: TRBV2; cdr3_length: 14; j_call: TRBJ2-3; cdr3_nt: TGTGCCAGCAAGGACGGGAGGGCCACAGATACGCAGTATTTT; cdr3_aa: CASKDGRATDTQYF
d_call: .; clone_size: .; v_call: TRBV7-9; cdr3_length: 13; j_call: TRBJ1-2; cdr3_nt: TGTGCCAGCAGCTTAGCCGAGGACTATGGCTACACCTTC; cdr3_aa: CASSLAEDYGYTF
d_call: TRBD2; clone_size: .; v_call: TRBV11-2; cdr3_length: 14; j_call: TRBJ2-1; cdr3_nt: TGTGCCAGCAGCCGGACTAGCGGCTACAATGAGCAGTTCTTC; cdr3_aa: CASSRTSGYNEQFF
d_call: TRBD1; clone_size: .; v_call: TRBV6-6; cdr3_length: 16; j_call: TRBJ1-4; cdr3_nt: TGTGCCAGCAGTAACAGGGGTGTCCGGACTAATGAAAAACTGTTTTTT; cdr3_aa: CASSNRGVRTNEKLFF
d_call: .; clone_size: .; v_call: TRBV5-4; cdr3_length: 12; j_call: TRBJ2-2; cdr3_nt: TGTGCCAGCAGCTTGGAGCGGGCGGAGCTGTTTTTT; cdr3_aa: CASSLERAELFF
d_call: .; clone_size: .; v_call: TRBV7-9; cdr3_length: 17; j_call: TRBJ1-1; cdr3_nt: TGTGCCAGCAGCTTAGCGAGGAGTGGGTCTGGGGGGACTGAAGCTTTCTTT; cdr3_aa: CASSLARSGSGGTEAFF
d_call: .; clone_size: .; v_call: TRBV6-4; cdr3_length: 13; j_call: TRBJ2-1; cdr3_nt: TGTGCCAGCAGCACTGAAGAAGCGGATGAGCAGTTCTTC; cdr3_aa: CASSTEEADEQFF
d_call: .; clone_size: .; v_call: TRBV29-1; cdr3_length: 13; j_call: TRBJ1-1; cdr3_nt: TGCAGCGCTTCTCGACCAGCGCCTATTGAAGCTTTCTTT; cdr3_aa: CSASRPAPIEAFF
d_call: .; clone_size: .; v_call: TRBV28; cdr3_length: 16; j_call: TRBJ1-5; cdr3_nt: TGTGCCAGCAGTCCCGGGTCACGGGGGTGGTATCAGCCCCAGCATTTT; cdr3_aa: CASSPGSRGWYQPQHF
d_call: TRBD1; clone_size: .; v_call: TRBV10-3; cdr3_length: 15; j_call: TRBJ2-1; cdr3_nt: TGTGCCATCAGATCCTCGGGACAGGGTAAGAATGAGCAGTTCTTC; cdr3_aa: CAIRSSGQGKNEQFF
d_call: TRBD1; clone_size: .; v_call: TRBV6-2/TRBV6-3; cdr3_length: 17; j_call: TRBJ2-1; cdr3_nt: TGTGCCAGCAGTTTCCTTGGGACAGGGTCTACCTACAATGAGCAGTTCTTC; cdr3_aa: CASSFLGTGSTYNEQFF
d_call: .; clone_size: .; v_call: TRBV4-3; cdr3_length: 14; j_call: TRBJ1-2; cdr3_nt: TGCGCCAGCAGCCCGGGATGGGGTCTGTCTGGCTACACCTTC; cdr3_aa: CASSPGWGLSGYTF
d_call: TRBD2; clone_size: .; v_call: TRBV13; cdr3_length: 17; j_call: TRBJ2-3; cdr3_nt: TGTGCCAGCAGCTCCACCCGTGGGACTAGCGGCACAGATACGCAGTATTTT; cdr3_aa: CASSSTRGTSGTDTQYF
d_call: TRBD2; clone_size: .; v_call: TRBV7-2; cdr3_length: 15; j_call: TRBJ2-7; cdr3_nt: TGTGCCAGCAGCCGGCTAGCTAGCGGCTACTACGAGCAGTACTTC; cdr3_aa: CASSRLASGYYEQYF
d_call: .; clone_size: .; v_call: TRBV9; cdr3_length: 13; j_call: TRBJ1-1; cdr3_nt: TGTGCCAGCAGCGTAGGAGGGGAGGATGAAGCTTTCTTT; cdr3_aa: CASSVGGEDEAFF
d_call: .; clone_size: .; v_call: TRBV9; cdr3_length: 15; j_call: TRBJ1-2; cdr3_nt: TGTGCCAGCAGCGATGGCGGGGGGGCTAAGGATGGCTACACCTTC; cdr3_aa: CASSDGGGAKDGYTF
d_call: .; clone_size: .; v_call: TRBV12-3/TRBV12-4; cdr3_length: 11; j_call: TRBJ2-1; cdr3_nt: TGTGCCAGCACCCGTAACAATGAGCAGTTCTTC; cdr3_aa: CASTRNNEQFF
d_call: TRBD2; clone_size: .; v_call: TRBV27; cdr3_length: 16; j_call: TRBJ2-7; cdr3_nt: TGTGCCAGCAGTTTACGGGGACTAGCGGGGCCCTACGAGCAGTACTTC; cdr3_aa: CASSLRGLAGPYEQYF
d_call: .; clone_size: many; v_call: TRBV20-1; cdr3_length: 14; j_call: TRBJ1-1; cdr3_nt: TGCAGTGCTAGTCTAGGACTTTCGAGGACTGAAGCTTTCTTT; cdr3_aa: CSASLGLSRTEAFF
d_call: .; clone_size: .; v_call: TRBV9; cdr3_length: 14; j_call: TRBJ1-5; cdr3_nt: TGTGCCAGCAGCGGGGCAGCCCTCAATCAGCCCCAGCATTTT; cdr3_aa: CASSGAALNQPQHF
d_call: TRBD1; clone_size: few; v_call: TRBV30; cdr3_length: 15; j_call: TRBJ1-6; cdr3_nt: TGTGCCTGGAGTGTTCCCGGGACAGGGGGTTCACCCCTCCACTTT; cdr3_aa: CAWSVPGTGGSPLHF
d_call: TRBD2; clone_size: .; v_call: TRBV5-1; cdr3_length: 17; j_call: TRBJ2-1; cdr3_nt: TGCGCCAGCAGCTTAATGACTAGCGGGAGTAATAACAATGAGCAGTTCTTC; cdr3_aa: CASSLMTSGSNNNEQFF
d_call: TRBD2; clone_size: .; v_call: TRBV7-3; cdr3_length: 14; j_call: TRBJ2-1; cdr3_nt: TGTGCCAGCAGCCTCCTAGCGGGATACAATGAGCAGTTCTTC; cdr3_aa: CASSLLAGYNEQFF